This T cell receptor beta chain emerged from a study of blood T cell repertoires in COVID-19 (dated by TCRdb to the early 2020s). As for the study more broadly: Samples covering the acute and convalescent phases of COVID-19 were provided by collaborators in the United States, Italy and Spain. The material from the prospective study consisted of cDNA or gDNA derived from T cells, B-cell-depleted T cells, or PBMCs. The dataset comprised deeply sampled blood TCRbeta repertoires from subjects exposed to, actively infected with, or recovered from COVID-19. The repertoires were released in a freely available public database intended as a resource for research on the immune response to SARS-CoV-2. The samples were drawn from the first 160 participants of the ongoing ImmuneRACE study and from over 950 subjects provided by 6 global collaborators. A de-identified subject ID, COVID-19 status, age in years and sex were almost always included in the sample metadata. Where HLA class I and class II types were available, the types were taken from metadata supplied by the sample provider, not from assay-based typing.

TCRbeta CDR3 regions were amplified from genomic DNA using the immunoSEQ Assay, a bias-controlled multiplex PCR. The paper's processing steps were these. Within the assay, amplification of reference gene primers was used to estimate how many nucleated cells each sample contained. Sequence reads were collapsed and filtered to measure the absolute abundance of every unique TCRbeta CDR3 rearrangement. For each sample, productive Simpson clonality was calculated as the square root of Simpson's diversity index over productive rearrangements. In TCRdb, the immuneACCESS table is reduced to in-frame sequences with V and J assigned. These tables do not hold every clone; where another copy was compared, an unresolved V gene accounts for under half, and the others remain unexplained. The DNA was the basis for D and trimming; V, J and clone size are from that table. For this sample there are 390,000 or so clones; 86% appear just once. Jointly, the top ten make up over 1.1% of the sample.

Comments on this clone: Its target antigen remains unknown. The record has no base qualities; no much larger clone is one base away.

What the research found in general, with its limitations: Clinical and demographic metadata were provided uncurated, with the amount varying by source and participant.

Each collaborating institution followed its own protocols to collect whole blood in K2EDTA tubes. For TCRbeta analysis, collaborator samples were shipped as frozen whole blood, as isolated PBMCs, or as DNA extracted from either sample type. The sequencing input was peripheral blood. The sequence was collected from a woman aged 25 to 39 with active or convalescent COVID-19.

The DNA is TGTGCCAGCAGTCCAGGGATTCTCGGTGGCTACACCTTC. Its protein reads: CASSPGILGGYTF. Recombination linked TRBV12-3 or TRBV12-4 to TRBJ1-2; the D gene is possibly TRBD1, with 5 bases matching. The CDR3, cysteine through phenylalanine, is 13 amino acids long. CDR3 DNA is the only sequence kept; it has 39 bases, read in frame from the first base. Trimming takes 5 bases from V and 7 bases from J, and the germline ends sit 14 bases apart.